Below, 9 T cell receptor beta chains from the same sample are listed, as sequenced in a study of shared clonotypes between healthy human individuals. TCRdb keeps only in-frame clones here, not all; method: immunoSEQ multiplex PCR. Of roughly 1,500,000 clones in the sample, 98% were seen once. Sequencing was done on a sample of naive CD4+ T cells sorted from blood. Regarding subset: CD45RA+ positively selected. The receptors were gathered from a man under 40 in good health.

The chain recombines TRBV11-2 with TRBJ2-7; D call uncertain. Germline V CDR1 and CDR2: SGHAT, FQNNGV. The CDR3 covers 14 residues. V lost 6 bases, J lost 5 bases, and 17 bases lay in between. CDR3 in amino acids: CASSKSGRIHEQYF. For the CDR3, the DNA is TGTGCCAGCAGTAAATCCGGACGGATCCACGAGCAGTACTTC.

Written as DNA, the CDR3 is TGTGCCAGCAGTGTTCTCTCGACTGGTGGGGGGACAGATACGCAGTATTTT. This gives the protein CASSVLSTGGGTDTQYF. J is TRBJ2-3 and V is TRBV6-1, with D perhaps matching TRBD2 (6 bases). V was cut by 4 bases and J by 3 bases, with 20 bases left in between. There are 17 residues in the CDR3. CDR1 MNHNS and CDR2 SASEGT come from the germline V gene.

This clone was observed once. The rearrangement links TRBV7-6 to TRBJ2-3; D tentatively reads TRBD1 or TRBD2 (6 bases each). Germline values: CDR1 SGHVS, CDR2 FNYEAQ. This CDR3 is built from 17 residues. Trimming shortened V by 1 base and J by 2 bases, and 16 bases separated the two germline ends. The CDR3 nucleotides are TGTGCCAGCAGCTTAGAGCGGGTTGGGGGCTTCACAGATACGCAGTATTTT. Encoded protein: CASSLERVGGFTDTQYF. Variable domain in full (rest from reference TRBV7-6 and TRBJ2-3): GAGVSQSPRYKVTKRGQDVALRCDPISGHVSLYWYRQALGQGPEFLTYFNYEAQQDKSGLPNDRFSAERPEGSISTLTIQRTEQRDSAMYRCASSLERVGGFTDTQYFGPGTRLTVL.

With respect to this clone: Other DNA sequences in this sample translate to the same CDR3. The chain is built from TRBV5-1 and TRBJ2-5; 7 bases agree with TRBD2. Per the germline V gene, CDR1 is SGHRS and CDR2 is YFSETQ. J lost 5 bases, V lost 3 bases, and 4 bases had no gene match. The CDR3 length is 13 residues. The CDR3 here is CASSSGLGETQYF. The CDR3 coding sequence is TGCGCCAGCAGCTCTGGACTAGGGGAGACCCAGTACTTC.

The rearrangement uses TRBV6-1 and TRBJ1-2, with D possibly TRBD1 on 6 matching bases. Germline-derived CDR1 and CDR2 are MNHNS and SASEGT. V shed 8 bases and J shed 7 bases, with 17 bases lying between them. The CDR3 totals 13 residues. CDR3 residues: CASSDRPSGGYTF. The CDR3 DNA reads TGTGCCAGCTCCGACAGGCCCTCCGGTGGCTACACCTTC.

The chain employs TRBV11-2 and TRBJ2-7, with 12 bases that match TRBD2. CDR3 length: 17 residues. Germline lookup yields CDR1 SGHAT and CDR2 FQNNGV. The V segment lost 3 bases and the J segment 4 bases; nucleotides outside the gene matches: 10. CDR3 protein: CASSFISSGRASYEQYF. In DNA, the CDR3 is TGTGCCAGCAGCTTTATCTCTAGCGGGAGGGCCTCGTACGAGCAGTACTTC.

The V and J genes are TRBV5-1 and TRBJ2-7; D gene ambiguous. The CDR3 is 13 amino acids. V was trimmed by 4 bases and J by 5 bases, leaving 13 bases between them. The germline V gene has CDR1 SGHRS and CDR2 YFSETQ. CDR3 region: CASSPPGLDEQYF. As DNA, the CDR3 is TGCGCCAGCAGCCCGCCCGGGTTGGACGAGCAGTACTTC.

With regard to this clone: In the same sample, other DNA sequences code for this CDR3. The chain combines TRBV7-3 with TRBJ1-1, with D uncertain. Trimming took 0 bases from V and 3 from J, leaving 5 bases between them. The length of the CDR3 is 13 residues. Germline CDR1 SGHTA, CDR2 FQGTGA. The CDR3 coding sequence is TGTGCCAGCAGCTTAACTCCTTACACTGAAGCTTTCTTT. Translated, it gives CASSLTPYTEAFF.

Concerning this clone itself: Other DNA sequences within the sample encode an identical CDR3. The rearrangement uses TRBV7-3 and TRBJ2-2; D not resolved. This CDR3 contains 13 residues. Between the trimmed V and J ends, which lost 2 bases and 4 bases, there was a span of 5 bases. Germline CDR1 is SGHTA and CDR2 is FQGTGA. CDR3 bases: TGTGCCAGCAGCTTATTGGTCACCGGGGAGCTGTTTTTT. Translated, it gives CASSLLVTGELFF. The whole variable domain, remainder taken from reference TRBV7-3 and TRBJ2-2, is GAGVSQTPSNKVTEKGKYVELRCDPISGHTALYWYRQSLGQGPEFLIYFQGTGAADDSGLPNDRFFAVRPEGSVSTLKIQRTERGDSAVYLCASSLLVTGELFFGEGSRLTVL.